Following are 8 T cell receptor beta chains from one sample sequenced in a study of shared clonotypes between healthy human individuals. TCRdb's copy holds only in-frame clones and misses some; the assay was immunoSEQ multiplex PCR. The table lists about 1 million clones, about 75% of them singletons. Source material: memory CD4+ T cells sorted from blood. Indicated subset: CD45RA-negative fraction. The receptor source for this set is a man younger than 35 in good health.

This chain uses TRBV7-2 with TRBJ1-2, with D tentatively TRBD1 (5 bases). This CDR3 has 16 residues. Germline CDR1 is SGHTA and CDR2 is FQGNSA. The V end was cut by 5 bases, the J end by 4 bases, with 20 bases between. The CDR3 sequence: CASSLGGGVTSYGYTF. The CDR3 DNA is TGTGCCAGCAGCCTCGGGGGAGGGGTGACTAGCTATGGCTACACCTTC.

This clone was picked up a small number of times. The chain combines TRBV19 with TRBJ2-3, with D possibly being TRBD1 (7 bases). The V and J ends lost 5 bases and 6 bases respectively, with 12 bases between them. CDR3 length: 13 amino acids. CDR1 is LNHDA, CDR2 SQIVND, per germline (reference sequence). As DNA, the CDR3 is TGTGCCAGTAGTGAACAGGGGAGGGATACGCAGTATTTT. Translated: CASSEQGRDTQYF.

The chain has TRBV6-5 and TRBJ1-4, with no clear D. There are 13 residues in the CDR3. In germline, CDR1 is MNHEY, CDR2 SVGAGI. Deletions cut 4 bases from V and 4 bases from J, with 7 bases between. For the CDR3, the DNA is TGTGCCAGCAGTTTGGTCCGTAATGAAAAACTGTTTTTT. The encoded protein is CASSLVRNEKLFF.

This chain links TRBV7-2 with TRBJ2-7; the D gene is possibly TRBD2 (6 bases). Per germline, CDR1 SGHTA and CDR2 FQGNSA. V was clipped by 0 bases and J by 4 bases, with 13 bases between them. The CDR3 loop spans 15 amino acids. In DNA form, the CDR3 reads TGTGCCAGCAGCTTAGCGGGGGAGGTGAGGTACGAGCAGTACTTC. Translating gives CASSLAGEVRYEQYF. The full variable domain, its missing parts supplied by reference TRBV7-2 and TRBJ2-7, is GAGVSQSPSNKVTEKGKDVELRCDPISGHTALYWYRQSLGQGLEFLIYFQGNSAPDKSGLPSDRFSAERTGGSVSTLTIQRTQQEDSAVYLCASSLAGEVRYEQYFGPGTRLTVT.

Only a few counts were recorded for this clone. This chain connects TRBV10-2 to TRBJ1-5, with D uncertain. Trimming took 6 bases from V and 6 from J, leaving 12 bases between them. The CDR3 runs to 13 residues. CDR1 and CDR2 from the germline V gene are WSHSY and SAAADI. The CDR3 nucleotides are TGCGCCAGCAGCCCCCTGGGGAGTCAGCCCCAGCATTTT. It codes for CASSPLGSQPQHF.

The gene calls are TRBV27 and TRBJ2-3; TRBD2 matches at 12 bases. J gave up 2 bases and V 5 bases, and 5 bases lay outside the gene matches. The CDR3 consists of 16 residues. Germline CDR1 is MNHEY and CDR2 is SMNVEV (reference sequence). This chain's CDR3 is CASSPLAGGFTDTQYF. Written as DNA, the CDR3 is TGTGCCAGCAGTCCTCTAGCGGGGGGGTTCACAGATACGCAGTATTTT.

CDR3 DNA: TGTGCCAGCAGCGTAGATCAGGGGTTAGGTGAGACCCAGTACTTC. Translation: CASSVDQGLGETQYF. J is TRBJ2-5 and V is TRBV9; possibly TRBD1 for D (6 bases). CDR3 length equals 15 residues. Deletions cut 0 bases from V and 5 bases from J, with 14 bases between. Germline assignment: CDR1 SGDLS and CDR2 YYNGEE. Filled out from reference TRBV9 and TRBJ2-5, the complete variable domain reads DSGVTQTPKHLITATGQRVTLRCSPRSGDLSVYWYQQSLDQGLQFLIQYYNGEERAKGNILERFSAQQFPDLHSELNLSSLELGDSALYFCASSVDQGLGETQYFGPGTRLLVL.

Turning to this clone: This may come from a read error, since a much larger clone is one base off. Other DNA sequences of this sample code for an identical CDR3. The gene calls are TRBV6-1 and TRBJ2-3; TRBD2 aligns across 9 bases. There are 15 residues in the CDR3. Germline V gene sequence: CDR1 MNHNS, CDR2 SASEGT. With V trimmed by 1 base and J by 3 bases, 2 bases remained unmatched. The CDR3 region is CASSEGLADTDTQYF. The DNA of the CDR3 is TGTGCCAGCAGTGAAGGACTAGCGGATACAGATACGCAGTATTTT.